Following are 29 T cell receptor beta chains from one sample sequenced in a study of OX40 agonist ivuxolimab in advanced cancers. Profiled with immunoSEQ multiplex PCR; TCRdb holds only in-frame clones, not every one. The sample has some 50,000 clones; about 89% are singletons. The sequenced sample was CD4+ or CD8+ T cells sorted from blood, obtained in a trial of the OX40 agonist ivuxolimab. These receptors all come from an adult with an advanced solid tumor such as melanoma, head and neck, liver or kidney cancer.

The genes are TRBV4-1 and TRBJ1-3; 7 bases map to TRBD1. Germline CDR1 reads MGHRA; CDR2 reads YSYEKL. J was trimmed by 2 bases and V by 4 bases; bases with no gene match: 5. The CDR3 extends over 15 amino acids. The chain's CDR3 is CASSPGQRAGNTIYF. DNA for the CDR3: TGCGCCAGCAGCCCGGGACAGCGCGCTGGAAACACCATATATTTT.

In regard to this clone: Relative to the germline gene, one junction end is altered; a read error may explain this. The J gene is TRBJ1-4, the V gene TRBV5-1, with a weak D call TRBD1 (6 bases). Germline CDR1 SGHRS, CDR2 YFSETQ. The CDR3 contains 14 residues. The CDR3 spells CASSFGTHGETLFF. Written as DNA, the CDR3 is TGCGCCAGCAGCTTCGGGACACACGGGGAAACACTGTTTTTT.

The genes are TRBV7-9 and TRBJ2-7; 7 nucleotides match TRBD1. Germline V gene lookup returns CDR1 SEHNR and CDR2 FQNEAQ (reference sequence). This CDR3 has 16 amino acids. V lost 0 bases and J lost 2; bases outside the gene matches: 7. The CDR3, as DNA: TGTGCCAGCAGCTTAGCGCCCGGGACAGTAACCTACGAGCAGTACTTC. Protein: CASSLAPGTVTYEQYF.

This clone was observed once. CDR3 in amino acids: CASSSMTGLNTEAFF. The CDR3 DNA follows: TGTGCCAGCAGCTCGATGACAGGACTAAACACTGAAGCTTTCTTT. This chain links TRBV7-9 with TRBJ1-1; D might be TRBD1 (6 bases). V was clipped by 4 bases and J by 2 bases, with 14 bases between them. The CDR3 has 15 residues. The germline gives CDR1 SEHNR, CDR2 FQNEAQ (reference sequence).

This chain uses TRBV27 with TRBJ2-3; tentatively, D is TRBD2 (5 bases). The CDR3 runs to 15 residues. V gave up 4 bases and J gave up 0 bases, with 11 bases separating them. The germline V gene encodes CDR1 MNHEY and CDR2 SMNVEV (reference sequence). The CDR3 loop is CASSYTGSSTDTQYF. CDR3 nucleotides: TGTGCCAGCAGTTACACGGGATCTAGCACAGATACGCAGTATTTT.

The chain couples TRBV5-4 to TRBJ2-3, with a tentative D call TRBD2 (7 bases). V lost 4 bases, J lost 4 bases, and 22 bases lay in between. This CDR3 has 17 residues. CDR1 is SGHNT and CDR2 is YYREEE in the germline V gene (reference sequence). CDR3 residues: CASSHGLRAGAPDTQYF. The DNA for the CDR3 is TGTGCCAGCAGCCATGGCCTAAGGGCGGGGGCCCCAGATACGCAGTATTTT.

The CDR3 sequence is CASGLSPGRDISSTDTQYF. DNA for the CDR3: TGTGCTAGTGGTTTGTCTCCGGGACGGGACATCTCTAGCACAGATACGCAGTATTTT. The chain couples TRBV12-5 to TRBJ2-3; a weak D match, TRBD1 (6 bases). The CDR3 has 19 residues. V lost 2 bases to trimming and J lost 0 bases, with 21 bases between them. Germline V gene sequence: CDR1 LGHNT, CDR2 FRNRAP.

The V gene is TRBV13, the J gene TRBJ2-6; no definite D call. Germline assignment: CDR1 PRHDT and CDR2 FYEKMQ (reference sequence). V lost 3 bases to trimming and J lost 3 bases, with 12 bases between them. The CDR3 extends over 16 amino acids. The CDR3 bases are TGTGCCAGCAGCTTTGCTGAGACTGGTGGGGCCAACGTCCTGACTTTC. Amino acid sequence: CASSFAETGGANVLTF.

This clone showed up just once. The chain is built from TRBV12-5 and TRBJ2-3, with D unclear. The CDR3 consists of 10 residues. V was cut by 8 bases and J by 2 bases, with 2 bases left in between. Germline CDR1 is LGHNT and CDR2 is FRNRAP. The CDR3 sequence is CASSTDTQYF. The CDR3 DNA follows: TGTGCTAGTTCCACAGATACGCAGTATTTT.

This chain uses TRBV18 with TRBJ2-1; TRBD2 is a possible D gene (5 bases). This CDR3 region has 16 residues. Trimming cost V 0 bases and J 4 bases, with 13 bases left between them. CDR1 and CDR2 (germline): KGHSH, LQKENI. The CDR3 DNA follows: TGTGCCAGCTCACCACCCTTTGCGGGTAGTTACAATGAGCAGTTCTTC. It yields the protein CASSPPFAGSYNEQFF.

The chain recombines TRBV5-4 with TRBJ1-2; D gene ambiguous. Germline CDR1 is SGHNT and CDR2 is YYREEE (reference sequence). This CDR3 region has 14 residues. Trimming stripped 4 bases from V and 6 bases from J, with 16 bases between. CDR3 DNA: TGTGCCAGCAGCCCCCGGGCGGCCCCCCATGGCTACACCTTC. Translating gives CASSPRAAPHGYTF. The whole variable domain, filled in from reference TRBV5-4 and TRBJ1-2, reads ETGVTQSPTHLIKTRGQQVTLRCSSQSGHNTVSWYQQALGQGPQFIFQYYREEENGRGNFPPRFSGLQFPNYSSELNVNALELDDSALYLCASSPRAAPHGYTFGSGTRLTVV.

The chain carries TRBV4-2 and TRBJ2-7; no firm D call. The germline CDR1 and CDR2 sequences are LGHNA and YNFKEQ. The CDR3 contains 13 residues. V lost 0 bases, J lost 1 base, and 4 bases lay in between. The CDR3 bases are TGTGCCAGCAGCCAAGATCGGTCCTACGAGCAGTACTTC. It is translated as CASSQDRSYEQYF.

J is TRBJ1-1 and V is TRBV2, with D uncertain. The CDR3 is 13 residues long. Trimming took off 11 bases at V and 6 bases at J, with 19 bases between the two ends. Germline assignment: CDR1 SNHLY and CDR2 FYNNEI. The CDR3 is CAGNDHGKAEAFF. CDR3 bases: TGTGCCGGCAATGATCACGGTAAGGCTGAAGCTTTCTTT.

The CDR3 here is CSVEETYGEQYF. The DNA for the CDR3 is TGCAGCGTTGAAGAAACTTACGGGGAGCAGTACTTC. This chain joins TRBV29-1 and TRBJ2-7; no firm D call. V was shortened by 0 bases and J by 7 bases, with 10 bases between the two germline ends. This CDR3 contains 12 residues. The germline V gene has CDR1 SQVTM and CDR2 ANQGSEA.

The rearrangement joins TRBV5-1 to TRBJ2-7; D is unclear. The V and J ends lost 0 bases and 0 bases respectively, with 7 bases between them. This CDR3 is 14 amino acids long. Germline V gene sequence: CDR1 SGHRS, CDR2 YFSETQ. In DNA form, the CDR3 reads TGCGCCAGCAGCTTGGGGGTAGACTCCTACGAGCAGTACTTC. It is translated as CASSLGVDSYEQYF.

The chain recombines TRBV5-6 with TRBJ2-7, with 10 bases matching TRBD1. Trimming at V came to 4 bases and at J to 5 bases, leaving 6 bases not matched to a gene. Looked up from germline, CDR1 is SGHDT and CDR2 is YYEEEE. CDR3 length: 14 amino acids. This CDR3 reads CASSPDRGHNEQYF. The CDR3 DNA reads TGTGCCAGCAGCCCTGACAGGGGGCATAACGAGCAGTACTTC. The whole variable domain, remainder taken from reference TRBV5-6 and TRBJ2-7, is DAGVTQSPTHLIKTRGQQVTLRCSPKSGHDTVSWYQQALGQGPQFIFQYYEEEERQRGNFPDRFSGHQFPNYSSELNVNALLLGDSALYLCASSPDRGHNEQYFGPGTRLTVT.

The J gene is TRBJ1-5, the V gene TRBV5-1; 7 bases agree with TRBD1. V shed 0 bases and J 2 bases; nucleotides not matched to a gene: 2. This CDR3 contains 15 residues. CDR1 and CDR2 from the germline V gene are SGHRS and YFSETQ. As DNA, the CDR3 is TGCGCCAGCAGCTTGGGACAGGGCGGCAATCAGCCCCAGCATTTT. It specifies CASSLGQGGNQPQHF.

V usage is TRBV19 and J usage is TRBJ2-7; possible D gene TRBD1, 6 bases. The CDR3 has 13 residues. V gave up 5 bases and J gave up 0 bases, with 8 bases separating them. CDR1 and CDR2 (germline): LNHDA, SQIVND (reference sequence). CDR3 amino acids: CASSEDSSYEQYF. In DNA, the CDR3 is TGTGCCAGTAGTGAGGACAGCTCCTACGAGCAGTACTTC.

The CDR3 region is CASSQPLRGISSGANVLTF. The CDR3 region has the DNA TGCGCCAGCAGCCAGCCCCTGCGTGGAATAAGCTCTGGGGCCAACGTCCTGACTTTC. The chain couples TRBV4-1 to TRBJ2-6, with unresolved D. V gave up 3 bases and J gave up 0 bases, with 18 bases separating them. CDR1 is MGHRA and CDR2 is YSYEKL in the germline V gene. The CDR3 loop spans 19 amino acids.

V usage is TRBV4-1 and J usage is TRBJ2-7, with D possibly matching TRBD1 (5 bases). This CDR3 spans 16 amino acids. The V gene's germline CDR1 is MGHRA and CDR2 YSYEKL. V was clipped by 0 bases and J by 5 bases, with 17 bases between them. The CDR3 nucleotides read TGCGCCAGCAGCCAAGATTTACAGGTTCGGGTCGACGAGCAGTACTTC. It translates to CASSQDLQVRVDEQYF.

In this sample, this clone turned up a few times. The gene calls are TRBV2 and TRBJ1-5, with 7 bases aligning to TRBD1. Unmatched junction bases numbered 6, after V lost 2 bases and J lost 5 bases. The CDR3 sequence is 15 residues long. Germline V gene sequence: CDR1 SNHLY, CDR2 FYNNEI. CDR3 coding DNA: TGTGCCAGCAGTGAACTTGGCAGGGGGGATCAGCCCCAGCATTTT. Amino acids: CASSELGRGDQPQHF.

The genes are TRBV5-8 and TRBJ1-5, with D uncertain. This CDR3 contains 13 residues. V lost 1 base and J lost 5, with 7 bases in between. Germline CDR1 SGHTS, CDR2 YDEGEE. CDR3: CASSLPAYQPQHF. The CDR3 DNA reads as TGTGCCAGCAGCTTGCCGGCTTATCAGCCCCAGCATTTT.

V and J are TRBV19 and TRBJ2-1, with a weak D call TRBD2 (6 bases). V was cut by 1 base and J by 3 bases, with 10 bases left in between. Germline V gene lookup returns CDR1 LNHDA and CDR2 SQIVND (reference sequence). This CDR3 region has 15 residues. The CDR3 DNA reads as TGTGCCAGTAGTATAGGCGGGGCCAACTACAATGAGCAGTTCTTC. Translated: CASSIGGANYNEQFF. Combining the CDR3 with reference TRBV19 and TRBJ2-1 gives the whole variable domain DGGITQSPKYLFRKEGQNVTLSCEQNLNHDAMYWYRQDPGQGLRLIYYSQIVNDFQKGDIAEGYSVSREKKESFPLTVTSAQKNPTAFYLCASSIGGANYNEQFFGPGTRLTVL.

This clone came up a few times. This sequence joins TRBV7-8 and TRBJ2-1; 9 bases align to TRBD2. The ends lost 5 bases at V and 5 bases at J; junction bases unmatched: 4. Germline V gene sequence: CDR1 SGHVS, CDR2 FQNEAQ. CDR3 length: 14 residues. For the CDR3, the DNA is TGTGCCAGCAGCCGGACTAGCGTTCACAATGAGCAGTTCTTC. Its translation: CASSRTSVHNEQFF.

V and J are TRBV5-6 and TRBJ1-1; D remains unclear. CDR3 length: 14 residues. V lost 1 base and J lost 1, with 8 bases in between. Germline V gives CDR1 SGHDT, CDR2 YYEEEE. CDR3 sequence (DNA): TGTGCCAGCAGCTTGAGGCGGGGGAACACTGAAGCTTTCTTT. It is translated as CASSLRRGNTEAFF.

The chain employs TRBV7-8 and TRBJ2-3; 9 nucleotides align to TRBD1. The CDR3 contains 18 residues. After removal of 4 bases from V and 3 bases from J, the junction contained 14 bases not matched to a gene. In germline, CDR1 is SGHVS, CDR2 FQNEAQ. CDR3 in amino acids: CASSSEQGARLGTDTQYF. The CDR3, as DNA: TGTGCCAGCAGCTCAGAACAGGGGGCGAGATTGGGTACAGATACGCAGTATTTT.

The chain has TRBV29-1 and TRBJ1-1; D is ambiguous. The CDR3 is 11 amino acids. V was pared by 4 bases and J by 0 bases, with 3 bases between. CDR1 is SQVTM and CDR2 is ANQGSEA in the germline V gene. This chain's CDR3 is CSVGLNTEAFF. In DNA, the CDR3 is TGCAGCGTTGGTTTGAACACTGAAGCTTTCTTT. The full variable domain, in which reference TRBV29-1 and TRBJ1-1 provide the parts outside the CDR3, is SAVISQKPSRDICQRGTSLTIQCQVDSQVTMMFWYRQQPGQSLTLIATANQGSEATYESGFVIDKFPISRPNLTFSTLTVSNMSPEDSSIYLCSVGLNTEAFFGQGTRLTVV.

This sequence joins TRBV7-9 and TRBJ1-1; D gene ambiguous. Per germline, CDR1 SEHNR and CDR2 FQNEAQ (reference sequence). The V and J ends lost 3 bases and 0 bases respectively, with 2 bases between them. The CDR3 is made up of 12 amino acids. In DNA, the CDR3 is TGTGCCAGCAGCTTCATGAACACTGAAGCTTTCTTT. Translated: CASSFMNTEAFF.

CDR3 coding DNA: TGTGCCAGCAGCTTCTTTTCCGGGACTGGCAATGAGCAGTTCTTC. This sequence encodes CASSFFSGTGNEQFF. The rearrangement links TRBV7-2 to TRBJ2-1; D is perhaps TRBD2 (6 bases). Germline CDR1 is SGHTA and CDR2 is FQGNSA. The CDR3 consists of 15 residues. Trimming took off 3 bases at V and 6 bases at J, with 15 bases between the two ends.